Below, 7 T cell receptor beta chains from the same sample are listed, as sequenced in a study of blood T cells in healthy people across ages. The use of a sample-barcoded 5' primer and a J-beta primer mix characterized a second PCR of about 6 to 12 cycles. Using its own MiXCR run on the 5' RACE reads, TCRdb lists one record per CDR3 protein. The sample carries roughly 650,000 distinct CDR3 sequences, approximately 31% recorded once. The source material was blood. The receptors shown here come from a woman aged 80 or over in good health.

The chain has TRBV2 and TRBJ1-2, with D possibly matching TRBD1 (5 bases). The V end was cut by 8 bases, the J end by 0 bases, with 10 bases between. The CDR3 spans 13 residues. CDR1 SNHLY and CDR2 FYNNEI come from the germline V gene. The CDR3 region has the DNA TGTGCCAGCGGCGGGACGGCTAACTATGGCTACACCTTC. It yields the protein CASGGTANYGYTF.

Turning to this clonotype: Germline is not matched at one junction end, which may reflect a read error. This rearrangement joins TRBV28 to TRBJ1-5; D call uncertain. The CDR3 consists of 15 residues. The germline gives CDR1 MDHEN, CDR2 SYDVKM. CDR3 protein: CASSFVGNSNQPRHF. For the CDR3, the DNA is TGTGCCAGCAGTTTCGTAGGGAATAGCAATCAGCCCCGGCATTTT.

On this clonotype itself: Being one base from a much bigger clone, this may be a read error. V usage is TRBV27 and J usage is TRBJ1-2; D remains unclear. Germline V gene sequence: CDR1 MNHEY, CDR2 SMNVEV (reference sequence). The CDR3 covers 13 residues. V lost 0 bases, J lost 7 bases, and 9 bases lay in between. The DNA for the CDR3 is TGTGCCAGCAGTTTATCAGGGTGTGGTGGCTACACCTTC. Protein: CASSLSGCGGYTF.

The chain employs TRBV7-8 and TRBJ2-1; D unclear. V lost 1 base, J lost 10 bases, and 11 bases lay in between. CDR1 and CDR2 (germline): SGHVS, FQNEAQ. The CDR3 sequence is 13 residues long. For the CDR3, the DNA is TGTGCCAGCAGCTTAGAGGTTGACCGAGAGCAGTTCTTC. This encodes CASSLEVDREQFF.

This clonotype was seen many times. The V and J genes are TRBV9 and TRBJ2-7; D is perhaps TRBD1 (6 bases). There are 15 residues in the CDR3. In germline, CDR1 is SGDLS, CDR2 YYNGEE. V lost 2 bases and J lost 4, with 16 bases in between. CDR3 region: CASSVRAGEPYEQYF. CDR3 in DNA: TGTGCCAGCAGCGTTCGGGCAGGGGAGCCGTACGAGCAGTACTTC.

This clonotype occurred many times. This chain's CDR3 is CSARAGDMGGSYEQYF. The CDR3 DNA reads TGCAGTGCTAGAGCCGGTGACATGGGTGGCTCCTACGAGCAGTACTTC. The chain joins TRBV20-1 to TRBJ2-7; D is uncertain. The CDR3 spans 16 residues. The V gene lost 1 base and the J gene lost 0 bases, with 16 bases spanning the gap. Germline CDR1 is DFQATT and CDR2 is SNEGSKA (reference sequence).

This clonotype has at least ten counts. V and J are TRBV5-6 and TRBJ2-1, with 7 positions matching TRBD2. The V segment lost 3 bases and the J segment 7 bases; nucleotides outside the gene matches: 7. This CDR3 comprises 14 residues. Germline CDR1 is SGHDT and CDR2 is YYEEEE. CDR3 nucleotide sequence: TGTGCCAGCAGCTGGGGGGGAAGGGAGAATGAGCAGTTCTTC. This encodes CASSWGGRENEQFF.